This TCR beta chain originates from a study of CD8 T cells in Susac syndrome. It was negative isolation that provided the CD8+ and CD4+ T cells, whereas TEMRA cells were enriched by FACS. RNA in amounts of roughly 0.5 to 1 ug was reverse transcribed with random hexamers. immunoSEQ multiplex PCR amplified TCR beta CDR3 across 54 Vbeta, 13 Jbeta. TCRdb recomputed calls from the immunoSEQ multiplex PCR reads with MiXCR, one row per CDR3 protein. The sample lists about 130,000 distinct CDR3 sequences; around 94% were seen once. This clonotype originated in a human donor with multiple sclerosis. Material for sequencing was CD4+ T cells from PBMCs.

Here the CDR3 DNA reads TGCGCCAGCAGCTTGAGTCTAGCACCAGATACGCAGTATTTT. Encoded protein: CASSLSLAPDTQYF. The chain uses TRBV5-1 and TRBJ2-3, with TRBD2 as a possible D gene (5 bases). The germline V and J ends were trimmed by 1 base and 4 bases, with 10 bases remaining between them. The CDR3 covers 14 residues. Germline-derived CDR1 and CDR2 are SGHRS and YFSETQ.